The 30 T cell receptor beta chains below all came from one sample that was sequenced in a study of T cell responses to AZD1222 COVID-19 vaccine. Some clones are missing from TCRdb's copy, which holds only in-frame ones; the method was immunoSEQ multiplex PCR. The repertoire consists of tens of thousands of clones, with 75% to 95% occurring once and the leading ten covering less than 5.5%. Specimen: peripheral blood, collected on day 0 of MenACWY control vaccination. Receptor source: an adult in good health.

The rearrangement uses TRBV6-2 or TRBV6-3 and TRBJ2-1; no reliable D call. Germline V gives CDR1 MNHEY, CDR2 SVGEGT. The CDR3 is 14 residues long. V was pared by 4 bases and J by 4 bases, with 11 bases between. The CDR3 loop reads CASSFRKNYNEQFF. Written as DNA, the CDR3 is TGTGCCAGCAGTTTCCGGAAGAATTACAATGAGCAGTTCTTC.

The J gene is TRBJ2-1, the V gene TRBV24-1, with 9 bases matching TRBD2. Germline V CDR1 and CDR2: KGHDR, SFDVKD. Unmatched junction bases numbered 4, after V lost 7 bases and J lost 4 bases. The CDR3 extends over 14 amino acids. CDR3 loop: CATREREAYNEQFF. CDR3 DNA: TGTGCCACCAGGGAGCGGGAGGCTTACAATGAGCAGTTCTTC.

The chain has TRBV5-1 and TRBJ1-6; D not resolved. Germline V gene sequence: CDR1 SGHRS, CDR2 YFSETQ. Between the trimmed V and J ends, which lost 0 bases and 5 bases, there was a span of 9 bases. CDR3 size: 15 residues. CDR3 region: CASSLGVGDNSPLHF. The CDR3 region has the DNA TGCGCCAGCAGCTTGGGGGTGGGAGATAATTCACCCCTCCACTTT.

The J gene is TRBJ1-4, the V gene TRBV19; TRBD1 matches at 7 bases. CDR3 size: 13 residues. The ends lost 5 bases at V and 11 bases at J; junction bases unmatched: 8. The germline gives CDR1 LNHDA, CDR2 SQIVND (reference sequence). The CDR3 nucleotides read TGTGCCAGTAGTTCCGGACAGGCTCGGAAACTGTTTTTT. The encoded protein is CASSSGQARKLFF. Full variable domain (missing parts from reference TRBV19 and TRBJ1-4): DGGITQSPKYLFRKEGQNVTLSCEQNLNHDAMYWYRQDPGQGLRLIYYSQIVNDFQKGDIAEGYSVSREKKESFPLTVTSAQKNPTAFYLCASSSGQARKLFFGSGTQLSVL.

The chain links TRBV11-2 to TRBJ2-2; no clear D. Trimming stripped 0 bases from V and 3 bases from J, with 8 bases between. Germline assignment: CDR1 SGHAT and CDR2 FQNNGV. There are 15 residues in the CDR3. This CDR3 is CASSLDLGDTGELFF. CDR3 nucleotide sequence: TGTGCCAGCAGCTTAGATCTTGGGGACACCGGGGAGCTGTTTTTT.

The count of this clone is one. Here the CDR3 DNA reads TGTGCCAGCAGTTTTCAGCTCGAAGAGACCCAGTACTTC. Its protein product is CASSFQLEETQYF. The rearrangement joins TRBV2 to TRBJ2-5; D is ambiguous. This CDR3 comprises 13 residues. Deletions cut 5 bases from V and 3 bases from J, with 10 bases between. Germline V gives CDR1 SNHLY, CDR2 FYNNEI. Based on the CDR3 plus reference TRBV2 and TRBJ2-5, the full variable domain is EPEVTQTPSHQVTQMGQEVILRCVPISNHLYFYWYRQILGQKVEFLVSFYNNEISEKSEIFDDQFSVERPDGSNFTLKIRSTKLEDSAMYFCASSFQLEETQYFGPGTRLLVL.

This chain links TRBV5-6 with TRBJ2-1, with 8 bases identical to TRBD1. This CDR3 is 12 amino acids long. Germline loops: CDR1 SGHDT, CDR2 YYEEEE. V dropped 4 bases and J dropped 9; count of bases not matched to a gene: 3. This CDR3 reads CASSGTGIEQFF. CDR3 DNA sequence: TGTGCCAGCAGCGGGACAGGCATTGAGCAGTTCTTC.

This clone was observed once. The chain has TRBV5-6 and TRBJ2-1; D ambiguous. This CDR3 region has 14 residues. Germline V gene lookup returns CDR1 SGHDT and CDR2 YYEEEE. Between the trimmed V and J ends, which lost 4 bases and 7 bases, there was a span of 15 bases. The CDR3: CASSPLKGWNEQFF. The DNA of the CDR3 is TGTGCCAGCAGCCCCTTGAAGGGATGGAATGAGCAGTTCTTC.

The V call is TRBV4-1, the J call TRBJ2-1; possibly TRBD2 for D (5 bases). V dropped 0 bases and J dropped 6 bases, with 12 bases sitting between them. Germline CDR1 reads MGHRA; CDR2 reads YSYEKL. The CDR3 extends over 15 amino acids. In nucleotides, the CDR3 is TGCGCCAGCAGCCAAGATCAGGAGAGGGCCAATGAGCAGTTCTTC. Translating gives CASSQDQERANEQFF.

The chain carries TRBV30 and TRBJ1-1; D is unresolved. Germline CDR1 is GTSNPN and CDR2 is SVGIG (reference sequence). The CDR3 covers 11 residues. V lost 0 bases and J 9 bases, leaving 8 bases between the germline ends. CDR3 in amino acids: CAWSVLGKAFF. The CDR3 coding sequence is TGTGCCTGGAGTGTACTCGGGAAAGCTTTCTTT.

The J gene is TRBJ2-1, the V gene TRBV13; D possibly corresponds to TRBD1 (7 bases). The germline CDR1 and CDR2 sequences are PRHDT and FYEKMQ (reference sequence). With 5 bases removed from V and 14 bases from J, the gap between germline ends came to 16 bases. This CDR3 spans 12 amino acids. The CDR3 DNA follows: TGTGCCAGCAGCCGAGGGGGGCAGGGGGAGTTCTTC. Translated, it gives CASSRGGQGEFF.

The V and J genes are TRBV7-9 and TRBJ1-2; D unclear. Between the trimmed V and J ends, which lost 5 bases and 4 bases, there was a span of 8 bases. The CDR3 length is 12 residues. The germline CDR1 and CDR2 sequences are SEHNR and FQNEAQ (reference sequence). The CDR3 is CASSPYSYGYTF. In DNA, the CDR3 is TGTGCCAGCAGCCCGTACAGCTATGGCTACACCTTC.

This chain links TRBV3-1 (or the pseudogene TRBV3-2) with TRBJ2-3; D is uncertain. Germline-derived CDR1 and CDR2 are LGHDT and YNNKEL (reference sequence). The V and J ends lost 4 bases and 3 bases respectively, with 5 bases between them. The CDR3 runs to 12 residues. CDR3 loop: CASSRVTDTQYF. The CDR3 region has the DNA TGTGCCAGCAGCCGAGTTACAGATACGCAGTATTTT.

The CDR3 region is CASSQGLAGAGQETQYF. The CDR3 nucleotides are TGTGCCAGCAGCCAAGGGCTAGCGGGAGCTGGCCAAGAGACCCAGTACTTC. The V call is TRBV3-1 (or the pseudogene TRBV3-2), the J call TRBJ2-5, with 10 positions matching TRBD2. From germline, CDR1 is LGHDT and CDR2 YNNKEL (reference sequence). The CDR3 totals 17 residues. The V gene end was trimmed by 1 base and the J gene end by 1 base; junction bases not matched to a gene: 6.

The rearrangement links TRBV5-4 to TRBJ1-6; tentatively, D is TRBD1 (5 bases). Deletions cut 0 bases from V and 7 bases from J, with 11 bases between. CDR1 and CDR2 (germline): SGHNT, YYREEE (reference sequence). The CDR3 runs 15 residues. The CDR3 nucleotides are TGTGCCAGCAGCTTGGAAAGGGGCTCAAATTCACCCCTCCACTTT. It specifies CASSLERGSNSPLHF.

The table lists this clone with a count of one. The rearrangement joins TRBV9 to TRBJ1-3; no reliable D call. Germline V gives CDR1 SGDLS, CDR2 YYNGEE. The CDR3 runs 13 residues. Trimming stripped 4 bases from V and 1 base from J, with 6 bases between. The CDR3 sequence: CASSSGSGNTIYF. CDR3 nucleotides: TGTGCCAGCAGCTCAGGATCTGGAAACACCATATATTTT.

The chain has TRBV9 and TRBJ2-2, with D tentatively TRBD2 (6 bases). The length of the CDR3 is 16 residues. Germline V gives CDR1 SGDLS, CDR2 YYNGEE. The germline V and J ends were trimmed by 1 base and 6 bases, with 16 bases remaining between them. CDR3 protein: CASSVQIGSNPGELFF. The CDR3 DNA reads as TGTGCCAGCAGCGTACAAATCGGGAGTAATCCCGGGGAGCTGTTTTTT.

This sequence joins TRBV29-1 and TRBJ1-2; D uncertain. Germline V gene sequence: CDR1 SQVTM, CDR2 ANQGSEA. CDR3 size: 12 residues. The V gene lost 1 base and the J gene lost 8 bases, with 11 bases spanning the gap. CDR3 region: CSVEGPDEGYTF. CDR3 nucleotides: TGCAGCGTTGAAGGCCCGGACGAGGGCTACACCTTC.

Here the CDR3 reads CASTNFAGTEAFF. The CDR3 DNA is TGTGCCAGCACTAACTTCGCGGGCACTGAAGCTTTCTTT. V and J are TRBV5-6 and TRBJ1-1, with unresolved D. The germline V gene encodes CDR1 SGHDT and CDR2 YYEEEE. V was clipped by 6 bases and J by 4 bases, with 13 bases between them. The CDR3 covers 13 residues. The full variable domain, in which reference TRBV5-6 and TRBJ1-1 provide the parts outside the CDR3, is DAGVTQSPTHLIKTRGQQVTLRCSPKSGHDTVSWYQQALGQGPQFIFQYYEEEERQRGNFPDRFSGHQFPNYSSELNVNALLLGDSALYLCASTNFAGTEAFFGQGTRLTVV.

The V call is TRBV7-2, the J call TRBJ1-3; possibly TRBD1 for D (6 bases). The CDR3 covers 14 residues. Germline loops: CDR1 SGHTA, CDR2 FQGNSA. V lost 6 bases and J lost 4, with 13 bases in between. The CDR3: CASSLQQGGNTIYF. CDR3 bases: TGTGCCAGCAGTCTTCAGCAGGGGGGAAACACCATATATTTT.

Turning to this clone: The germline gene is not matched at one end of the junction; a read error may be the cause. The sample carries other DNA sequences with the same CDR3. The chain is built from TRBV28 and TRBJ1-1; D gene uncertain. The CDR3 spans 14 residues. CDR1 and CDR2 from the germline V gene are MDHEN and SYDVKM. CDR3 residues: CASSLIGKNTEAFF. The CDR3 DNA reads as TGTGCCAGCAGTTTAATAGGGAAGAACACTGAAGCTTTTTTT.

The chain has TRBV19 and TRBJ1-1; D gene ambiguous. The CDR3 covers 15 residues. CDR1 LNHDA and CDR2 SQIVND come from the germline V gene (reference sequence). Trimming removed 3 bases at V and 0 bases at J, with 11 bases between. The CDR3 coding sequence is TGTGCCAGTAGTATGGAGGGAGGTATGAACACTGAAGCTTTCTTT. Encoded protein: CASSMEGGMNTEAFF.

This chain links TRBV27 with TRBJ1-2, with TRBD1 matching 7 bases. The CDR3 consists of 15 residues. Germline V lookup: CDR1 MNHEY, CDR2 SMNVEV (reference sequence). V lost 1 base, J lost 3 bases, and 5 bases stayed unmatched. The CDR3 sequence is CASSLLPGGDYGYTF. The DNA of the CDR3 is TGTGCCAGCAGTTTATTGCCAGGGGGGGACTATGGCTACACCTTC.

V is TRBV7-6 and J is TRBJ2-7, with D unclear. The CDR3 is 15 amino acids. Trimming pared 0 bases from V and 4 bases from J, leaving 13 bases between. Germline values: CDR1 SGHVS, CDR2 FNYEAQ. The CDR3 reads CASSLAETPWYEQYF. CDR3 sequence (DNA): TGTGCCAGCAGCTTAGCTGAGACTCCCTGGTACGAGCAGTACTTC.

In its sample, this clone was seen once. CDR3 region: CASSTQGSSYNEQFF. The CDR3 DNA sequence: TGTGCCAGCAGCACTCAGGGTAGCTCCTACAATGAGCAGTTCTTC. This chain joins TRBV7-8 and TRBJ2-1; possible D gene TRBD1, 5 bases. The V gene lost 5 bases and the J gene lost 0 bases, with 11 bases spanning the gap. CDR3 length: 15 amino acids. Germline CDR1 is SGHVS and CDR2 is FQNEAQ.

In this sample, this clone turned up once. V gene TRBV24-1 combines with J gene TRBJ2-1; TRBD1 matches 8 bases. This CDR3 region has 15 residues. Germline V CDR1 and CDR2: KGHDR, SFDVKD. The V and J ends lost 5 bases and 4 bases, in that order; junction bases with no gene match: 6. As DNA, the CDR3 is TGTGCCACCAGTGTTTCCAGGGGGCTGTACAATGAGCAGTTCTTC. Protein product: CATSVSRGLYNEQFF.

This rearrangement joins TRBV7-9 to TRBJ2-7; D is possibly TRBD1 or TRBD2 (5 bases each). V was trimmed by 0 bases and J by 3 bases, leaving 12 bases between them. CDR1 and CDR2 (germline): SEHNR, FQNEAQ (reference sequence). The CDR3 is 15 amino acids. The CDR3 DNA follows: TGTGCCAGCAGCTTAGCAGCAGGGAGCGTCTACGAGCAGTACTTC. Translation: CASSLAAGSVYEQYF.

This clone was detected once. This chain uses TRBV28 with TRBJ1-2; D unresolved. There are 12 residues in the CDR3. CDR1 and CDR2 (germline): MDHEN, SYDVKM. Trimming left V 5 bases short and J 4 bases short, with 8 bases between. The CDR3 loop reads CASSEDLYGYTF. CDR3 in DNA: TGTGCCAGCAGTGAGGACCTCTATGGCTACACCTTC.

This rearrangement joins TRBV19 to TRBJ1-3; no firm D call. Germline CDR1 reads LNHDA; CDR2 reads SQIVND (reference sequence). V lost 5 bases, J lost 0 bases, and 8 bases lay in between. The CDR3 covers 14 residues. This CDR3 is CASSSRLSGNTIYF. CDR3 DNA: TGTGCCAGTAGTTCGCGTCTCTCTGGAAACACCATATATTTT. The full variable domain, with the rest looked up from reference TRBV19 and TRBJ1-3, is DGGITQSPKYLFRKEGQNVTLSCEQNLNHDAMYWYRQDPGQGLRLIYYSQIVNDFQKGDIAEGYSVSREKKESFPLTVTSAQKNPTAFYLCASSSRLSGNTIYFGEGSWLTVV.

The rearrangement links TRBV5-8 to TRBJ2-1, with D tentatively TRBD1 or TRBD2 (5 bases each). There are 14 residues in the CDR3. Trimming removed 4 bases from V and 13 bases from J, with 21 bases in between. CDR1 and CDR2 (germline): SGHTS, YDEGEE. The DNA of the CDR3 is TGTGCCAGCAGCCTGGGGCGTTCTAGCCGACAACAGTTCTTC. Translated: CASSLGRSSRQQFF.